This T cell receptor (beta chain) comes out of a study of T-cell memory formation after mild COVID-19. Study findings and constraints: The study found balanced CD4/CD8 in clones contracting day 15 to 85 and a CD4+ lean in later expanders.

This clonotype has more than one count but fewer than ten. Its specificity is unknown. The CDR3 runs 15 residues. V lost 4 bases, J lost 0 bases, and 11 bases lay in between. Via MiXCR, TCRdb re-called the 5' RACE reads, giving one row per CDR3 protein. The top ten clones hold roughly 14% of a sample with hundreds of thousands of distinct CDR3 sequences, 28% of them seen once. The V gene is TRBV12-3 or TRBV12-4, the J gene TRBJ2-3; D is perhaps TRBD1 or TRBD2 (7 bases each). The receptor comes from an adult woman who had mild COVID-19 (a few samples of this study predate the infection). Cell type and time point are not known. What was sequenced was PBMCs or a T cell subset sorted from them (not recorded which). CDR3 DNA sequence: TGTGCCAGCAGTTGGGAGGGGGCTAGCACAGATACGCAGTATTTT. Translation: CASSWEGASTDTQYF.